Reported below is one TCR beta chain. Random hexamers were used to reverse transcribe an amount of roughly 0.45 to 1 ug RNA. Multiplex PCR with immunoSEQ amplified the TCR beta CDR3 across 54 Vbeta and 13 Jbeta. TCRdb reprocessed the immunoSEQ multiplex PCR reads via MiXCR and lists one record per CDR3 protein. The data show 300,000 to 350,000 distinct CDR3 sequences, with about 92% seen just once and roughly 0.064% held by the top ten. The data originate from a study of CD8 T cells in Susac syndrome. The CDR3 length is 15 residues. The V gene lost 1 base and the J gene lost 3 bases, with 12 bases spanning the gap. CDR1 and CDR2 from the germline V gene are SEHNR and FQNEAQ (reference sequence). Sequencing of TCR beta drew on CD8+ and CD4+ T cells from blood. The multiple sclerosis control group was made up of treatment-naive patients with stable or active relapsing-remitting disease.

Input material: CD4+ T cells from PBMCs. This chain connects TRBV7-9 to TRBJ2-5; tentatively, D is TRBD2 (5 bases). The source is a human donor with multiple sclerosis. Written as DNA, the CDR3 is TGTGCCAGCAGCTTAGGGTCGGTCGGGAAAGAGACCCAGTACTTC. This sequence encodes CASSLGSVGKETQYF.